These 25 T cell receptor beta chains share one sample of origin, sequenced in a study of cytomegalovirus exposure and HLA in healthy donors listed by TCRdb under 2017. To prepare the library, the immunoSEQ multiplex PCR assay was applied. For the multiplex PCR, a mixture combining 60 forward primers for TCR Vbeta segments and 13 reverse primers for TCR Jbeta segments was used. TCRdb took over this immuneACCESS table, retaining in-frame rearrangements with V and J assigned. Such tables are incomplete; in checked studies, under half of the missing clones stem from an unresolved V gene, and the remainder is unexplained. In all, the sample holds roughly 170,000 clones, and around four fifths of those were seen once. The ten top clones hold less than 1.5% of the sample. Sequenced: PBMCs. The receptors derive from a woman aged 25 to 39 in good health and CMV-seropositive.

The J gene is TRBJ2-7, the V gene TRBV14, with TRBD1 as a possible D gene (5 bases). The CDR3 totals 14 residues. Germline CDR1 SGHDN, CDR2 FVKESK. Trimming took off 0 bases at V and 3 bases at J, with 9 bases between the two ends. The CDR3, as DNA: TGTGCCAGCAGCCAAGAACCCAGGGACTACGAGCAGTACTTC. This sequence encodes CASSQEPRDYEQYF.

The chain employs TRBV5-1 and TRBJ1-1; a weak D match, TRBD1 (5 bases). CDR1 is SGHRS, CDR2 YFSETQ, per germline. This CDR3 region has 14 residues. Deletions cut 5 bases from V and 2 bases from J, with 13 bases between. The CDR3 DNA is TGCGCCAGCAGGGTCGTAGGGGATAACACTGAAGCTTTCTTT. Protein sequence: CASRVVGDNTEAFF.

The J gene is TRBJ2-5, the V gene TRBV4-2; D uncertain. Trimming shortened V by 0 bases and J by 5 bases, and 4 bases separated the two germline ends. This CDR3 spans 12 amino acids. Germline V lookup: CDR1 LGHNA, CDR2 YNFKEQ. In DNA form, the CDR3 reads TGTGCCAGCAGCCAAGATCGGGAGACCCAGTACTTC. It codes for CASSQDRETQYF.

The chain uses TRBV18 and TRBJ1-4; D is uncertain. This CDR3 has 14 residues. Per germline, CDR1 KGHSH and CDR2 LQKENI. The V and J ends lost 3 bases and 3 bases respectively, with 8 bases between them. CDR3 loop: CASSPGVANEKLFF. Here the CDR3 DNA reads TGTGCCAGCTCACCCGGGGTTGCTAATGAAAAACTGTTTTTT.

This clone occurred a few times. The rearrangement joins TRBV11-1 to TRBJ2-7, with 10 bases identical to TRBD2. The CDR3 has 14 residues. V dropped 1 base and J dropped 6; count of bases not matched to a gene: 3. Germline V gene lookup returns CDR1 SGHAT and CDR2 FQDESV (reference sequence). The CDR3 coding sequence is TGTGCCAGCAGCTTAGGGACTAGCGGATCCGAGCAGTACTTC. Its protein product is CASSLGTSGSEQYF.

This rearrangement joins TRBV13 to TRBJ1-2; 7 nucleotides agree with TRBD1. CDR1 and CDR2 (germline): PRHDT, FYEKMQ (reference sequence). The CDR3 runs 18 residues. Trimming removed 0 bases from V and 3 bases from J; junction bases left unmatched: 13. The CDR3 loop reads CASSLGPDRVLPDYGYTF. CDR3 sequence (DNA): TGTGCCAGCAGCTTAGGCCCCGACAGGGTCTTGCCGGACTATGGCTACACCTTC.

This sequence joins TRBV6-5 and TRBJ1-5; 10 bases match TRBD1. The CDR3 consists of 15 residues. V was pared by 6 bases and J by 4 bases, with 6 bases of the junction left unmatched. Germline-derived CDR1 and CDR2 are MNHEY and SVGAGI. Here the CDR3 reads CASSPLGQGNQPQHF. The CDR3 nucleotides are TGTGCCAGCAGCCCCCTGGGACAGGGGAATCAGCCCCAGCATTTT.

The chain uses TRBV28 and TRBJ1-2; possibly TRBD1 for D (5 bases). This CDR3 region has 13 residues. Germline V gives CDR1 MDHEN, CDR2 SYDVKM. V lost 9 bases to trimming and J lost 4 bases, with 15 bases between them. CDR3 DNA sequence: TGTGCCAGTGCGGGACTGGGTCGCTATGGCTACACCTTC. Protein: CASAGLGRYGYTF.

Turning to this clone: The identical CDR3 is also encoded by other nucleotide sequences in the sample. The rearrangement joins TRBV9 to TRBJ1-1, with D perhaps matching TRBD1 (5 bases). CDR3 length equals 14 residues. Trimming took off 1 base at V and 3 bases at J, with 10 bases between the two ends. The germline gives CDR1 SGDLS, CDR2 YYNGEE. The CDR3 region is CASSVTGRDTEAFF. CDR3 nucleotides: TGTGCCAGCAGCGTAACAGGTAGGGACACTGAAGCTTTCTTT.

In regard to this clone: Relative to the germline gene, one junction end is altered; a read error may explain this. This rearrangement joins TRBV5-4 to TRBJ2-3; no clear D. This CDR3 has 14 amino acids. CDR1 and CDR2 (germline): SGHNT, YYREEE (reference sequence). CDR3: CASRLAPVTDTQYF. The CDR3 bases are TGTGCCAGCCGCTTGGCGCCAGTCACAGATACGCAGTATTTT.

The chain employs TRBV15 and TRBJ2-7; TRBD1 matches at 8 bases. V gave up 3 bases and J gave up 5 bases; unmatched junction bases: 12. CDR1 and CDR2 (germline): LNHNV, YYDKDF (reference sequence). The CDR3 loop spans 16 amino acids. In nucleotides, the CDR3 is TGTGCCACCAGCAGCCTGGTTGGCCAGGGGGCACACGAGCAGTACTTC. Its translation: CATSSLVGQGAHEQYF.

This chain connects TRBV19 to TRBJ1-4, with TRBD1 matching 9 bases. Germline trimming cut 6 bases from V and 8 bases from J; bases unmatched to any gene: 13. There are 16 residues in the CDR3. The germline gives CDR1 LNHDA, CDR2 SQIVND (reference sequence). The CDR3 loop is CASRITRGTGREKLFF. The CDR3 DNA sequence: TGTGCCAGTAGGATTACGAGGGGGACAGGGCGAGAAAAACTGTTTTTT. Full variable domain (rest looked up from reference TRBV19 and TRBJ1-4): DGGITQSPKYLFRKEGQNVTLSCEQNLNHDAMYWYRQDPGQGLRLIYYSQIVNDFQKGDIAEGYSVSREKKESFPLTVTSAQKNPTAFYLCASRITRGTGREKLFFGSGTQLSVL.

This chain connects TRBV5-6 to TRBJ1-4; TRBD1 might be the D (5 bases). The germline V gene encodes CDR1 SGHDT and CDR2 YYEEEE. The ends were cut back, 4 bases at V and 0 bases at J, with 13 bases in the middle. This CDR3 has 16 residues. CDR3 region: CASSGGFYATNEKLFF. The CDR3 DNA follows: TGTGCCAGCAGCGGGGGGTTTTATGCAACTAATGAAAAACTGTTTTTT. The full variable domain, with the rest looked up from reference TRBV5-6 and TRBJ1-4, is DAGVTQSPTHLIKTRGQQVTLRCSPKSGHDTVSWYQQALGQGPQFIFQYYEEEERQRGNFPDRFSGHQFPNYSSELNVNALLLGDSALYLCASSGGFYATNEKLFFGSGTQLSVL.

In its sample, this clone was seen once. The J gene is TRBJ2-7, the V gene TRBV7-6; 9 bases agree with TRBD1. The junction had 8 bases not matched to a gene; V was cut back by 7 bases and J by 4 bases. Germline V gene sequence: CDR1 SGHVS, CDR2 FNYEAQ. The CDR3 spans 14 residues. This CDR3 is CASIPGQGGYEQYF. The DNA for the CDR3 is TGTGCCAGCATCCCGGGACAGGGCGGTTACGAGCAGTACTTC.

The chain joins TRBV5-1 to TRBJ2-7; TRBD2 matches at 8 bases. Trimming removed 7 bases from V and 4 bases from J; junction bases left unmatched: 16. The CDR3 loop spans 16 amino acids. CDR1 is SGHRS and CDR2 is YFSETQ in the germline V gene. CDR3 sequence reads: CASLRLPGLEVYEQYF. CDR3 bases: TGCGCCAGCCTCAGACTTCCGGGACTAGAGGTATACGAGCAGTACTTC.

V and J are TRBV9 and TRBJ2-2; maybe TRBD2 (5 bases). Germline assignment: CDR1 SGDLS and CDR2 YYNGEE. With 3 bases removed from V and 1 base from J, the gap between germline ends came to 10 bases. The CDR3 covers 15 residues. CDR3 sequence reads: CASSGQGRNTGELFF. The CDR3 nucleotides read TGTGCCAGCAGCGGGCAAGGGAGGAACACCGGGGAGCTGTTTTTT.

The rearrangement links TRBV6-6 to TRBJ2-3, with a possible D match to TRBD2 (6 bases). Between the trimmed V and J ends, which lost 6 bases and 1 base, there was a span of 11 bases. The CDR3 extends over 14 amino acids. CDR1 and CDR2 (germline): MNHNY, SVGAGI (reference sequence). This CDR3 reads CASSLARGTDTQYF. In nucleotides, the CDR3 is TGTGCCAGCAGCCTAGCGCGAGGCACAGATACGCAGTATTTT.

This chain links TRBV2 with TRBJ1-3; D might be TRBD1 (5 bases). Trimming removed 3 bases at V and 0 bases at J, with 12 bases between. The CDR3 runs 16 residues. Looked up from germline, CDR1 is SNHLY and CDR2 is FYNNEI. The CDR3 spells CASSEGDSYSGNTIYF. The CDR3 DNA sequence: TGTGCCAGCAGTGAGGGGGACTCTTACTCTGGAAACACCATATATTTT.

V usage is TRBV28 and J usage is TRBJ2-4, with TRBD2 identical over 11 bases. The CDR3 has 19 residues. J gave up 2 bases and V 5 bases, and 14 bases lay outside the gene matches. Germline V gene lookup returns CDR1 MDHEN and CDR2 SYDVKM. DNA for the CDR3: TGTGCCAGCAGTCTGATCCGGGCTAGCGGGAGGATGACCAAAAACATTCAGTACTTC. Protein: CASSLIRASGRMTKNIQYF.

The chain combines TRBV6-1 with TRBJ2-3; D gene uncertain. Germline CDR1 reads MNHNS; CDR2 reads SASEGT. V was clipped by 7 bases and J by 2 bases, with 16 bases between them. The CDR3 spans 15 residues. CDR3 DNA sequence: TGTGCCAGCATGGTGGCGGTCTTTTTCACAGATACGCAGTATTTT. It yields the protein CASMVAVFFTDTQYF.

The rearrangement joins TRBV19 to TRBJ2-7, with 13 positions matching TRBD2. Unmatched junction bases numbered 9, after V lost 5 bases and J lost 5 bases. The CDR3 is 16 residues long. The germline gives CDR1 LNHDA, CDR2 SQIVND (reference sequence). The CDR3 loop reads CASSPWTSGSINEQYF. CDR3 coding DNA: TGTGCCAGTAGTCCTTGGACTAGCGGGAGTATAAACGAGCAGTACTTC.

This clone was observed a single time. This chain's CDR3 is CASSSSGSSYEQYF. In DNA form, the CDR3 reads TGTGCCAGCAGCTCTAGCGGGAGCTCCTACGAGCAGTACTTC. The chain combines TRBV5-4 with TRBJ2-7; 10 bases align to TRBD2. Germline lookup yields CDR1 SGHNT and CDR2 YYREEE (reference sequence). This CDR3 has 14 amino acids. The ends lost 3 bases at V and 0 bases at J; junction bases unmatched: 0.

This clone was seen once. The CDR3 sequence: CASSLRQAGNTIYF. DNA for the CDR3: TGTGCCAGCAGTCTACGACAGGCCGGAAACACCATATATTTT. V and J are TRBV27 and TRBJ1-3; possibly TRBD1 for D (6 bases). V shed 5 bases and J shed 4 bases, with 12 bases lying between them. The germline CDR1 and CDR2 sequences are MNHEY and SMNVEV (reference sequence). The CDR3 is 14 amino acids.

This clone showed up just a few times. V gene TRBV6-5 combines with J gene TRBJ2-1; tentatively, D is TRBD1 (6 bases). The CDR3 is made up of 15 amino acids. V lost 6 bases, J lost 3 bases, and 15 bases lay in between. Germline loops: CDR1 MNHEY, CDR2 SVGAGI. CDR3 sequence: CASREWTESYNEQFF. CDR3 coding DNA: TGTGCCAGCAGGGAGTGGACAGAGAGCTACAATGAGCAGTTCTTC.

The V and J genes are TRBV3-1 (or the pseudogene TRBV3-2) and TRBJ1-5; no clear D gene. CDR3 size: 9 residues. Trimming removed 10 bases from V and 7 bases from J, with 5 bases in between. Looked up from germline, CDR1 is LGHDT and CDR2 is YNNKEL (reference sequence). The chain's CDR3 is CATLQPQHF. The DNA for the CDR3 is TGTGCCACTTTACAGCCCCAGCATTTT.